This T cell receptor beta chain was sequenced in a study of CD8 T cells in ankylosing spondylitis. Trimming took off 0 bases at V and 4 bases at J, with 26 bases between the two ends. The length of the CDR3 is 20 residues. The V gene's germline CDR1 is SGHRS and CDR2 YFSETQ. Quantitative molecular-barcoded 5'-RACE generated the TCR beta libraries. TCRdb recomputed calls from the 5' RACE reads with MiXCR, one row per CDR3 protein. The table records 300,000 to 400,000 distinct CDR3 sequences, 14% to 15% of them present only once. Study findings and constraints: Peripheral blood samples showed relatively rare disease-linked clones, and these clones were CD8+. For ankylosing spondylitis blood, a TCR beta motif of about eight highly homologous variants appeared characteristic. There was reportedly significant enrichment of clones that were disease-linked in matched ankylosing spondylitis synovial fluid.

This clonotype was seen a handful of times. The antigen is unknown. This sequence was found in a male donor with ankylosing spondylitis or in good health (not recorded which). The sample taken for sequencing was blood, either unsorted or a sorted T cell fraction (not recorded which). The rearrangement joins TRBV5-1 to TRBJ2-1; unclear D gene. The CDR3 protein is CASSLVVTLHPGSLYNEQFF. For the CDR3, the DNA is TGCGCCAGCAGCTTGGTGGTCACCTTACACCCAGGTAGCCTTTACAATGAGCAGTTCTTC.